A selection of T cell receptor beta chains follows, all from one sample in a study of blood T cell repertoires in COVID-19. Profiled with immunoSEQ multiplex PCR; TCRdb holds only in-frame clones, not every one. The sample comprises fewer than 120,000 clones, nearly 90% of which are singletons, and approximately 4.8% rests with the top ten. Material: peripheral blood. These receptors came from a human donor in a cohort sampled during active COVID-19. The conserved cysteine and the conserved F or W are not part of the CDR3 here. Size tells how often a clone was seen (once, few, many) or the class of an expanded clone, and some rows leave it out.

cdr3_aa: ASSERTGPGDSEQY
j_call: TRBJ2-7
clone_size: .
v_call: TRBV9
cdr3_length: 14

cdr3_aa: ASSETSYANEQF
j_call: TRBJ2-1
clone_size: .
v_call: TRBV6-1
cdr3_length: 12

cdr3_aa: ASSYSTRGGTGELF
j_call: TRBJ2-2
clone_size: .
v_call: TRBV6-6
cdr3_length: 14

cdr3_aa: ASSKRLAGVSDEQY
j_call: TRBJ2-7
clone_size: few
v_call: TRBV5-4
cdr3_length: 14

cdr3_aa: ASSETGGLFAYGYT
j_call: TRBJ1-2
clone_size: .
v_call: TRBV2
cdr3_length: 14

cdr3_aa: ASSLGAGYGYT
j_call: TRBJ1-2
clone_size: .
v_call: TRBV7-9
cdr3_length: 11

cdr3_aa: ASSHRTSGNFLNEQF
j_call: TRBJ2-1
clone_size: .
v_call: TRBV5-6
cdr3_length: 15

cdr3_aa: SVEGLAGVDEQY
j_call: TRBJ2-7
clone_size: .
v_call: TRBV29-1
cdr3_length: 12

cdr3_aa: ASSFRPGGSGNTIY
j_call: TRBJ1-3
clone_size: .
v_call: TRBV6-2/TRBV6-3
cdr3_length: 14

cdr3_aa: ASSTGTGGISSYNEQF
j_call: TRBJ2-1
clone_size: .
v_call: TRBV19
cdr3_length: 16

cdr3_aa: ASSPAFWSQGTQY
j_call: TRBJ2-5
clone_size: once
v_call: TRBV3-1/TRBV3-2
cdr3_length: 13

cdr3_aa: ASSLALGTGVETQY
j_call: TRBJ2-5
clone_size: .
v_call: TRBV7-8
cdr3_length: 14

cdr3_aa: AWSVLSRGKLF
j_call: TRBJ2-2
clone_size: .
v_call: TRBV30
cdr3_length: 11

cdr3_aa: ASSPGGFNQPQH
j_call: TRBJ1-5
clone_size: .
v_call: TRBV27
cdr3_length: 12

cdr3_aa: ASSFPDRGGGYNEQF
j_call: TRBJ2-1
clone_size: once
v_call: TRBV27
cdr3_length: 15

cdr3_aa: ASSLVAGRGETQY
j_call: TRBJ2-5
clone_size: .
v_call: TRBV7-9
cdr3_length: 13

cdr3_aa: ASSKTGVQPQH
j_call: TRBJ1-5
clone_size: .
v_call: TRBV2
cdr3_length: 11

cdr3_aa: ASRSLTAGSSYEQY
j_call: TRBJ2-7
clone_size: few
v_call: TRBV27
cdr3_length: 14

cdr3_aa: AISGGLAGGGSDEQF
j_call: TRBJ2-1
clone_size: .
v_call: TRBV10-3
cdr3_length: 15

cdr3_aa: ASIAGQGTGSFEQY
j_call: TRBJ2-7
clone_size: .
v_call: TRBV2
cdr3_length: 14

cdr3_aa: ASRGGQGNTEAF
j_call: TRBJ1-1
clone_size: .
v_call: TRBV6-5
cdr3_length: 12

cdr3_aa: ASSYIGGGNTEAF
j_call: TRBJ1-1
clone_size: .
v_call: TRBV6-5
cdr3_length: 13

cdr3_aa: ATSDRTSGRGYNEQF
j_call: TRBJ2-1
clone_size: .
v_call: TRBV24-1
cdr3_length: 15

cdr3_aa: AISESETGATYNEQF
j_call: TRBJ2-1
clone_size: .
v_call: TRBV10-3
cdr3_length: 15

cdr3_aa: ASRRGGSANQPQH
j_call: TRBJ1-5
clone_size: .
v_call: TRBV7-8
cdr3_length: 13

cdr3_aa: ASRTKGGEQF
j_call: .
clone_size: .
v_call: TRBV27
cdr3_length: 10

cdr3_aa: ASSPDRDRYPGYT
j_call: TRBJ1-2
clone_size: .
v_call: TRBV28
cdr3_length: 13